The clone carrying this T cell receptor beta chain has a count of ten or more. Authors of the study amplified TCR beta CDR3 regions from RNA transcripts. The HTBI primer set was used in a first-round RT-PCR of the TCR CDR3. TCRdb reprocessed the multiplex PCR reads via MiXCR and lists one record per CDR3 protein. The sample holds approximately 570,000 distinct CDR3 sequences; about 20% are singletons and the top ten take 47%. This sample was included in a study of T cells in Graves' hyperthyroidism and ophthalmopathy. A NOSPECS grade of at least 4, a Clinical Activity Score of at least 3 and duration under 3 months were recorded in ophthalmopathy patients. Any patient presenting with uncontrolled infection, other autoimmune disease, pregnancy or lactation was left out. Clinical symptoms, serum thyroxine, TRAb, thyroid ultrasound and orbital computed tomography informed diagnoses. Per germline, CDR1 SNHLY and CDR2 FYNNEI. There are 13 residues in the CDR3. V lost 3 bases and J 5 bases, leaving 10 bases between the germline ends.

The TCR comes from a man aged 35 to 55 with Graves' ophthalmopathy. Sequencing was done on a sample of blood. The chain links TRBV2 to TRBJ2-5; maybe TRBD1 (7 bases). The chain's CDR3 is CASSDRGRETQYF. The CDR3 DNA reads as TGTGCCAGCAGTGACAGGGGGAGGGAGACCCAGTACTTC. Combining the CDR3 with reference TRBV2 and TRBJ2-5 gives the whole variable domain EPEVTQTPSHQVTQMGQEVILRCVPISNHLYFYWYRQILGQKVEFLVSFYNNEISEKSEIFDDQFSVERPDGSNFTLKIRSTKLEDSAMYFCASSDRGRETQYFGPGTRLLVL.